These 7 T cell receptor beta chains came from one sample sequenced in a study of shared clonotypes between healthy human individuals. Terminally differentiated effector memory CD45RA+ cells were excluded from the naive CD8 cells, which were CD45RO-negative and positively selected for CCR7. Generated by immunoSEQ multiplex PCR, the TCRdb table keeps only in-frame clones and is missing some. The sample has roughly 770,000 clones, roughly 96% seen once. The sample taken for sequencing was naive CD8+ T cells sorted from blood. These receptor sequences come from a man in his thirties or forties in good health.

The V and J genes are TRBV5-6 and TRBJ2-7; the D gene could be TRBD1 or TRBD2 (5 bases each). CDR3 size: 13 residues. The germline V gene encodes CDR1 SGHDT and CDR2 YYEEEE. Trimming took off 7 bases at V and 6 bases at J, with 17 bases between the two ends. In DNA form, the CDR3 reads TGTGCCAGCGGGGCGGGCATAGGGTCCGAGCAGTACTTC. Protein sequence: CASGAGIGSEQYF.

V is TRBV6-1 and J is TRBJ2-7; D may match TRBD1 or TRBD2 (6 bases each). Trimming shortened V by 6 bases and J by 3 bases, and 12 bases separated the two germline ends. Germline V gene sequence: CDR1 MNHNS, CDR2 SASEGT. The CDR3 spans 13 residues. CDR3 DNA sequence: TGTGCCAGCAGGGGGGGCTCCCGCTACGAGCAGTACTTC. Translating it yields CASRGGSRYEQYF.

The chain links TRBV5-4 to TRBJ2-7, with 7 nucleotides matching TRBD1. CDR1 and CDR2 (germline): SGHNT, YYREEE (reference sequence). The CDR3 is 16 amino acids. With 1 base clipped from V and 0 bases from J, the junction kept 7 bases outside the gene matches. CDR3 bases: TGTGCCAGCAGCTTGAACAGGGGAATACACTCCTACGAGCAGTACTTC. It codes for CASSLNRGIHSYEQYF.

This sequence joins TRBV6-6 and TRBJ1-2; 7 positions match TRBD1. Germline-derived CDR1 and CDR2 are MNHNY and SVGAGI (reference sequence). V lost 8 bases, J lost 0 bases, and 6 bases stayed unmatched. This CDR3 has 14 amino acids. CDR3 sequence: CASRGGATNYGYTF. In DNA form, the CDR3 reads TGTGCCAGCCGAGGGGGCGCGACTAACTATGGCTACACCTTC.

The genes are TRBV25-1 and TRBJ2-5; no reliable D call. V lost 4 bases to trimming and J lost 1 base, with 7 bases between them. CDR1 is MGHDK, CDR2 SYGVNS, per germline. The CDR3 contains 13 residues. DNA for the CDR3: TGTGCCAGCAGTGTGGCTTTCCAAGAGACCCAGTACTTC. It is translated as CASSVAFQETQYF. Together with reference TRBV25-1 and TRBJ2-5, the CDR3 gives the full variable domain: EADIYQTPRYLVIGTGKKITLECSQTMGHDKMYWYQQDPGMELHLIHYSYGVNSTEKGDLSSESTVSRIRTEHFPLTLESARPSHTSQYLCASSVAFQETQYFGPGTRLLVL.

This chain uses TRBV9 with TRBJ2-5; D call uncertain. This CDR3 is built from 14 residues. CDR1 SGDLS and CDR2 YYNGEE come from the germline V gene. Trimming removed 0 bases at V and 5 bases at J, with 11 bases between. The CDR3 spells CASSVALSVETQYF. The DNA for the CDR3 is TGTGCCAGCAGCGTAGCACTATCAGTGGAGACCCAGTACTTC.

This clone came up once. The rearrangement links TRBV19 to TRBJ2-6; D not certain. Trimming cost V 4 bases and J 4 bases, with 23 bases left between them. This CDR3 is 19 amino acids long. Germline lookup yields CDR1 LNHDA and CDR2 SQIVND (reference sequence). The CDR3 here is CASSSPGPRMIRGANVLTF. The DNA for the CDR3 is TGTGCCAGTAGTAGCCCCGGGCCCCGGATGATTCGGGGGGCCAACGTCCTGACTTTC. The full variable domain, its missing parts supplied by reference TRBV19 and TRBJ2-6, is DGGITQSPKYLFRKEGQNVTLSCEQNLNHDAMYWYRQDPGQGLRLIYYSQIVNDFQKGDIAEGYSVSREKKESFPLTVTSAQKNPTAFYLCASSSPGPRMIRGANVLTFGAGSRLTVL.